This T cell receptor beta chain stems from a study of shared clonotypes between healthy human individuals. V dropped 1 base and J dropped 0; count of bases not matched to a gene: 6. Germline V lookup: CDR1 LNHNV, CDR2 YYDKDF (reference sequence). CDR3 length: 18 amino acids. TCRdb's copy holds only in-frame clones and misses some; the assay was immunoSEQ multiplex PCR. In the table there are more than 1,200,000 clones, less than 99% of which are singletons. Sequencing input: naive CD4+ T cells sorted from blood. Subset described: CD45RA+ positively selected. The V gene is TRBV15, the J gene TRBJ2-1, with 10 bases lining up with TRBD2. The clonotype originates from a man younger than 45 in good health. The CDR3 bases are TGTGCCACCAGCAGAGGAGCGGGAGGGTCGAGCTCCTACAATGAGCAGTTCTTC. Residues: CATSRGAGGSSSYNEQFF.